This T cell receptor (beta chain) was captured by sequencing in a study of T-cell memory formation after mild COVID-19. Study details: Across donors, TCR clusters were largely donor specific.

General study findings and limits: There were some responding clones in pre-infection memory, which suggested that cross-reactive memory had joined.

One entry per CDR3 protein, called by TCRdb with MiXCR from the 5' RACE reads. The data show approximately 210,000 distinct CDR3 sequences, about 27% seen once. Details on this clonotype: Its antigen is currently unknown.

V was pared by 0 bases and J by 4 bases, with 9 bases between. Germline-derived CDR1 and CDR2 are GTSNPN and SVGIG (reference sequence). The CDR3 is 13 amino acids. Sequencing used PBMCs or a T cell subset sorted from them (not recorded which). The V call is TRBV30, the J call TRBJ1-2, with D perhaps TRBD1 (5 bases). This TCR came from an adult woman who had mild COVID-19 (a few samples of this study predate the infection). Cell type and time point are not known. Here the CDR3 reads CAWSVQVGYGYTF. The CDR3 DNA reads TGTGCCTGGAGTGTACAGGTTGGCTATGGCTACACCTTC. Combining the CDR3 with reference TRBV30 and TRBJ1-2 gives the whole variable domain SQTIHQWPATLVQPVGSPLSLECTVEGTSNPNLYWYRQAAGRGLQLLFYSVGIGQISSEVPQNLSASRPQDRQFILSSKKLLLSDSGFYLCAWSVQVGYGYTFGSGTRLTVV.